Sequencing of this T cell receptor (beta chain) was carried out in a study of CD8+ T cells in alopecia areata. The overall study: Twice daily, treated patients received 5 to 10 mg of oral tofacitinib.

This clone was counted only a few times. Treatment reported: oral pan-JAK inhibitor, 5-10 mg twice daily. Extracted from the samples, RNA was reverse transcribed into cDNA to serve as the sequencing template. Generated by immunoSEQ multiplex PCR, the TCRdb table keeps only in-frame clones and is missing some. This sample has 200,000 to 250,000 clones, with around three fifths found just once. Looked up from germline, CDR1 is SGHDT and CDR2 is YYEEEE. The CDR3 extends over 13 amino acids. Trimming at V came to 4 bases and at J to 6 bases, leaving 4 bases not matched to a gene. The source was CD4+ T cells sorted from blood, collected at week 4, from a patient treated with tofacitinib. This sequence joins TRBV5-6 and TRBJ1-2, with 9 bases fitting TRBD1. This receptor was identified in a human donor with alopecia areata. The chain's CDR3 is CASSRDREDGYTF. CDR3 nucleotides: TGTGCCAGCAGCCGGGACAGGGAGGATGGCTACACCTTC.